This note documents a single TCR beta chain sequence. This entry is derived from a study of blood T cell repertoires in COVID-19. Study processing details: Amplification of reference gene primers was used by the study to estimate nucleated cell counts. Only in-frame clones appear in the TCRdb table, and some are missing; sequencing was by immunoSEQ multiplex PCR. V, J and clone size reflect that table, while D and trimming were determined from the DNA. The data hold fewer than 350,000 clones, with 88% observed a single time. CDR1 MNHNS and CDR2 SASEGT come from the germline V gene. Trimming took off 2 bases at V and 4 bases at J, with 11 bases between the two ends. The CDR3 extends over 14 amino acids.

The sequencing input was peripheral blood. This receptor was obtained from a woman aged 25-40 years with COVID-19, enrolled during active disease. The chain employs TRBV6-1 and TRBJ2-5; D is possibly TRBD1 (5 bases). CDR3 region: CASSETGVLETQYF. CDR3 DNA sequence: TGTGCCAGCAGTGAAACAGGAGTATTAGAGACCCAGTACTTC.